This TCR beta chain was captured in a study of post-analysis software for immune sequencing data. Whole-study results and caveats: Normalized Chao1 diversity was significantly reduced in patients versus controls. Clustering by F measure revealed strong co-clustering among samples prepared together in one batch. The five TRBV segments detected at higher frequency in patients than in controls included TRBV5-6, TRBV5-1 and TRBV20-1.

Germline V CDR1 and CDR2: MNHEY, SMNVEV (reference sequence). The trim removed 7 bases at V and 6 bases at J, leaving 12 bases unmatched. This CDR3 comprises 15 residues. Remarks on this clonotype: Its antigen is not identified.

The authors incorporated unique molecular identifiers into the TCR beta cDNA libraries. TCRdb re-analysed the PCR reads in MiXCR, keeping a single row per CDR3 protein. In the table there are roughly 400,000 distinct CDR3 sequences, approximately 39% of which are singletons. This TCR was recovered from a girl aged 2 to 9 with multiple sclerosis. The sample was blood. The J gene is TRBJ2-7, the V gene TRBV27; 10 bases line up with TRBD2. The CDR3 sequence is CASTHPGLAGVEQYF. In DNA, the CDR3 is TGTGCCAGCACACACCCAGGGCTAGCGGGAGTCGAGCAGTACTTC.